This T cell receptor (beta chain) was sequenced for a study of blood T cell repertoires in COVID-19. In the study overall: From the United States, Italy and Spain came samples of acute and convalescent COVID-19. PBMCs, B-cell-depleted T cells, or T cells were the source of the cDNA or gDNA that made up the material.

The CDR3 loop spans 17 amino acids. Germline CDR1 MNHEY, CDR2 SVGEGT. V lost 5 bases and J lost 0, with 18 bases in between. Per the original data handling: Quantification of nucleated cells was approximated via reference gene primer amplification. Assay: immunoSEQ multiplex PCR; the TCRdb copy retains only in-frame clones and omits some. V and J calls and clone size come straight from that table; D and trimming were deduced from the DNA. The sample includes 410,000 or so clones, 86% of them seen just once. Source material: peripheral blood. The chain uses TRBV6-2 or TRBV6-3 and TRBJ2-3, with a tentative D call TRBD1 (5 bases). The sequence was collected from a woman younger than 45 with active or convalescent COVID-19. As DNA, the CDR3 is TGTGCCAGCAGTCAGACCGCCCGACAGATTAGCACAGATACGCAGTATTTT. As protein: CASSQTARQISTDTQYF.